The 19 T cell receptor beta chains listed next were all sequenced from one sample in a study of cytomegalovirus exposure and HLA in healthy donors. The PCR contained 60 Vbeta and 13 Jbeta primers. The data were produced by immunoSEQ multiplex PCR, yet TCRdb's version contains in-frame clones alone and is incomplete. The data contain 110,000 to 150,000 clones, around four fifths of them singletons. Sequenced sample: PBMCs. The receptors stem from a male donor in good health and CMV-seronegative.

The rearrangement joins TRBV7-7 to TRBJ2-2; TRBD1 might be the D (5 bases). The V and J ends lost 1 base and 1 base respectively, with 7 bases between them. Germline values: CDR1 SSHAT, CDR2 FNYEAQ (reference sequence). This CDR3 contains 15 residues. CDR3: CASSLVQGNTGELFF. The CDR3 coding sequence is TGTGCCAGCAGCTTAGTGCAGGGGAACACCGGGGAGCTGTTTTTT.

The V and J genes are TRBV6-1 and TRBJ1-6; the D gene is possibly TRBD1 (5 bases). Trimming stripped 1 base from V and 5 bases from J, with 9 bases between. The CDR3 is 15 residues long. From germline, CDR1 is MNHNS and CDR2 SASEGT. CDR3 sequence: CASSEGTTDNSPLHF. DNA of the CDR3: TGTGCCAGCAGTGAAGGGACAACCGATAATTCACCCCTCCACTTT.

This clone occurred once. The chain recombines TRBV4-3 with TRBJ2-5; TRBD1 aligns across 12 bases. Germline CDR1 is LGHNA and CDR2 is YSLEER. The V segment lost 3 bases and the J segment 5 bases; nucleotides outside the gene matches: 7. The CDR3 is made up of 16 amino acids. Here the CDR3 reads CASSHRDRGRRETQYF. As DNA, the CDR3 is TGCGCCAGCAGCCATCGGGACAGGGGGCGACGGGAGACCCAGTACTTC.

As regards this clone: One end of the junction does not line up with germline, which may come from a read error. The identical CDR3 is also encoded by other nucleotide sequences in the sample. The V call is TRBV15, the J call TRBJ2-7, with 10 bases fitting TRBD1. Germline CDR1 reads LNHNV; CDR2 reads YYDKDF (reference sequence). This CDR3 region has 15 residues. CDR3 bases: TGTGCCACTAGCAGCCCGGGACAGGGGATCTACGAGCAGTACTTC. This gives the protein CATSSPGQGIYEQYF.

The chain combines TRBV10-2 with TRBJ1-5; D is unresolved. This CDR3 is 14 amino acids long. V lost 0 bases, J lost 5 bases, and 8 bases lay in between. In germline, CDR1 is WSHSY, CDR2 SAAADI. CDR3 in amino acids: CASSESGNYQPQHF. The CDR3 region has the DNA TGCGCCAGCAGTGAGTCCGGGAATTATCAGCCCCAGCATTTT.

V is TRBV4-3 and J is TRBJ1-1; 8 nucleotides line up with TRBD1. The germline V gene encodes CDR1 LGHNA and CDR2 YSLEER. This CDR3 has 16 amino acids. V lost 4 bases and J lost 0; bases outside the gene matches: 7. The CDR3 sequence is CASSPGQVHMNTEAFF. The CDR3 DNA reads as TGCGCCAGCAGCCCGGGACAGGTTCATATGAACACTGAAGCTTTCTTT.

The chain has TRBV18 and TRBJ1-1, with a tentative D call TRBD1 (5 bases). This CDR3 comprises 12 residues. Trimming removed 6 bases from V and 6 bases from J, with 11 bases in between. The germline V gene encodes CDR1 KGHSH and CDR2 LQKENI. The CDR3 spells CASSPQGAEAFF. The CDR3 DNA follows: TGTGCCAGCTCGCCGCAGGGTGCTGAAGCTTTCTTT.

The CDR3 DNA follows: TGTGCCAGCAGCTTTTGGCTAGCGGGAGCCCAAGAGACCCAGTACTTC. It translates to CASSFWLAGAQETQYF. The J gene is TRBJ2-5, the V gene TRBV7-9; 10 bases line up with TRBD2. With 3 bases clipped from V and 1 base from J, the junction kept 5 bases outside the gene matches. The CDR3 has 16 residues. Germline V gene lookup returns CDR1 SEHNR and CDR2 FQNEAQ (reference sequence).

This clone was seen once. The rearrangement uses TRBV28 and TRBJ2-5; D may be TRBD2 (6 bases). Near its end, the DNA agrees better with TRBJ2-7, so the J call may be wrong. The CDR3 totals 13 residues. Germline lookup yields CDR1 MDHEN and CDR2 SYDVKM. CDR3 sequence reads: CASSFGGGDEQYF. CDR3 DNA: TGTGCCAGCAGTTTCGGGGGAGGTGACGAGCAGTACTTC.

The chain combines TRBV7-7 with TRBJ2-2; 7 nucleotides line up with TRBD1. V lost 6 bases and J lost 6; bases outside the gene matches: 4. The CDR3 has 13 amino acids. Germline assignment: CDR1 SSHAT and CDR2 FNYEAQ (reference sequence). CDR3 coding DNA: TGTGCCAGCAGTTCAGGGGGTGCCGGGGAGCTGTTTTTT. Translation: CASSSGGAGELFF.

The rearrangement joins TRBV21-1 to TRBJ2-7; whether TRBD1, the table's D call, matches the DNA was not checked. TRBV21-1 is a documented pseudogene. The CDR3 consists of 15 residues. The CDR3 DNA reads TGTGCCAGCAGCAAAGGGACAGGGGGCTCCTACGAGCAGTACTTC. This sequence encodes CASSKGTGGSYEQYF.

This chain joins TRBV9 and TRBJ2-5; 10 nucleotides match TRBD1. The V segment lost 3 bases and the J segment 0 bases; nucleotides outside the gene matches: 8. CDR1 and CDR2 from the germline V gene are SGDLS and YYNGEE. This CDR3 contains 17 residues. CDR3 nucleotide sequence: TGTGCCAGCAGCGGGGGACAGGGGCTTAGGTACCAAGAGACCCAGTACTTC. Its protein product is CASSGGQGLRYQETQYF.

The J gene is TRBJ1-1, the V gene TRBV30; 7 nucleotides align to TRBD1. CDR3 length equals 13 residues. Germline assignment: CDR1 GTSNPN and CDR2 SVGIG (reference sequence). Trimming removed 7 bases from V and 0 bases from J; junction bases left unmatched: 5. The CDR3 spells CASLGQLNTEAFF. The CDR3 region has the DNA TGTGCCTCCTTGGGACAGTTGAACACTGAAGCTTTCTTT. Full variable domain (remainder filled in from reference TRBV30 and TRBJ1-1): SQTIHQWPATLVQPVGSPLSLECTVEGTSNPNLYWYRQAAGRGLQLLFYSVGIGQISSEVPQNLSASRPQDRQFILSSKKLLLSDSGFYLCASLGQLNTEAFFGQGTRLTVV.

The rearrangement uses TRBV6-6 and TRBJ2-5, with D possibly TRBD1 on 5 matching bases. The germline V gene has CDR1 MNHNY and CDR2 SVGAGI (reference sequence). The V end lost 6 bases, the J end lost 4 bases, and 21 bases lay between the germline ends. This CDR3 is 16 amino acids long. The chain's CDR3 is CASRPTQGRSRETQYF. The CDR3 nucleotides read TGTGCCAGCAGACCAACTCAGGGTCGATCAAGAGAGACCCAGTACTTC.

The chain carries TRBV4-1 and TRBJ1-4; tentatively, D is TRBD1 (5 bases). The CDR3 extends over 16 amino acids. From germline, CDR1 is MGHRA and CDR2 YSYEKL. Trimming shortened V by 0 bases and J by 7 bases, and 15 bases separated the two germline ends. The DNA for the CDR3 is TGCGCCAGCAGCCAAGAGGGAGGGGACGTCGGTGAAAAACTGTTTTTT. This encodes CASSQEGGDVGEKLFF.

This chain uses TRBV4-1 with TRBJ2-3, with 16 positions matching TRBD2. With V trimmed by 0 bases and J by 0 bases, 9 bases remained unmatched. The CDR3 contains 21 residues. CDR1 MGHRA and CDR2 YSYEKL come from the germline V gene. Written as DNA, the CDR3 is TGCGCCAGCAGCCAAGAGGGGGCCGGGACTAGCGGGAGGGGTAGCACAGATACGCAGTATTTT. Its protein product is CASSQEGAGTSGRGSTDTQYF.

This clone appeared a few times. The chain joins TRBV11-3 to TRBJ2-7, with D maybe TRBD1 (6 bases). The CDR3 contains 13 residues. Germline CDR1 SGHNT, CDR2 YENEEA. V lost 3 bases, J lost 8 bases, and 14 bases lay in between. CDR3 coding DNA: TGTGCCAGCAGCTTTACCGGGACACCCAAGCAGTACTTC. Its protein product is CASSFTGTPKQYF. Drawing the rest from reference TRBV11-3 and TRBJ2-7, the complete variable domain is EAGVVQSPRYKIIEKKQPVAFWCNPISGHNTLYWYLQNLGQGPELLIRYENEEAVDDSQLPKDRFSAERLKGVDSTLKIQPAELGDSAVYLCASSFTGTPKQYFGPGTRLTVT.

The chain has TRBV5-5 and TRBJ1-1; a possible D gene is TRBD1 (5 bases). Germline-derived CDR1 and CDR2 are SGHKS and YYEKEE (reference sequence). V was clipped by 3 bases and J by 6 bases, with 15 bases between them. The CDR3 sequence is 14 residues long. CDR3 residues: CASSWGVGTPEAFF. The DNA of the CDR3 is TGTGCCAGCAGCTGGGGGGTAGGGACCCCTGAAGCTTTCTTT.

The chain recombines TRBV6-5 with TRBJ1-4, with TRBD1 matching over 7 bases. Germline V gene lookup returns CDR1 MNHEY and CDR2 SVGAGI. This CDR3 contains 12 residues. The J segment lost 14 bases and the V segment lost 6 bases, leaving 9 bases of the junction unmatched. CDR3 sequence: CASRGTAPPLFF. The CDR3 bases are TGTGCCAGCAGAGGGACAGCGCCTCCCCTGTTTTTT.